The rows below give T cell receptor beta chains drawn from one sample of a study of siplizumab effects on memory and regulatory T cells. Only in-frame clones appear in the TCRdb table, and some are missing; sequencing was by immunoSEQ multiplex PCR. The sample shows approximately 98,000 clones, around 94% of them seen only once. Sequencing was carried out using non-Treg CD4+ T cells sorted from blood. The receptors were sampled from a human donor in good health. Both conserved end residues are part of each CDR3. A D gene is named only where the DNA matches it firmly. A row's size may be missing; if present it is once, few, many or a size class.

CDR3 protein: CSAVGLDTQYF
CDR3 DNA: TGCAGTGCCGTGGGACTCGATACGCAGTATTTT
J gene: TRBJ2-3
CDR3 length: 11
V gene: TRBV20-1
clone size: .
D gene: .

CDR3 protein: CASSLDRTAAGELFF
CDR3 DNA: TGTGCCAGCAGCTTAGATAGGACAGCCGCCGGGGAGCTGTTTTTT
J gene: TRBJ2-2
CDR3 length: 15
V gene: TRBV7-6
clone size: .
D gene: .

CDR3 protein: CASSGGTYGYTF
CDR3 DNA: TGTGCCAGCAGTGGCGGGACCTATGGCTACACCTTC
J gene: TRBJ1-2
CDR3 length: 12
V gene: TRBV25-1
clone size: .
D gene: .

CDR3 protein: CARGGEVQETQYF
CDR3 DNA: TGCGCCAGGGGGGGGGAAGTTCAAGAGACCCAGTACTTC
J gene: TRBJ2-5
CDR3 length: 13
V gene: TRBV23-1
clone size: .
D gene: TRBD2

CDR3 protein: CASSRTSDGSYEQYF
CDR3 DNA: TGTGCCAGCAGCCGCACTAGCGATGGGTCCTACGAGCAGTACTTC
J gene: TRBJ2-7
CDR3 length: 15
V gene: TRBV4-2
clone size: .
D gene: TRBD2

CDR3 protein: CASSYTTPPAFF
CDR3 DNA: TGTGCCAGCAGCTATACCACCCCTCCCGCTTTCTTT
J gene: TRBJ1-1
CDR3 length: 12
V gene: TRBV11-2
clone size: .
D gene: .

CDR3 protein: CASSRLAGGHSYNEQFF
CDR3 DNA: TGTGCCAGCAGCCGACTAGCGGGAGGCCACTCCTACAATGAGCAGTTCTTC
J gene: TRBJ2-1
CDR3 length: 17
V gene: TRBV5-4
clone size: .
D gene: TRBD2

CDR3 protein: CASSPLAGGEQFF
CDR3 DNA: TGTGCCAGCTCACCATTAGCGGGAGGAGAGCAGTTCTTC
J gene: TRBJ2-1
CDR3 length: 13
V gene: TRBV18
clone size: .
D gene: TRBD2

CDR3 protein: CASSFKQRMATNEKLFF
CDR3 DNA: TGTGCCAGCAGCTTCAAACAGCGGATGGCAACTAATGAAAAACTGTTTTTT
J gene: TRBJ1-4
CDR3 length: 17
V gene: TRBV7-8
clone size: .
D gene: .

CDR3 protein: CASSYATFDQQFF
CDR3 DNA: TGTGCCAGCAGCTACGCGACCTTCGATCAGCAGTTCTTC
J gene: TRBJ2-1
CDR3 length: 13
V gene: TRBV7-3
clone size: .
D gene: .

CDR3 protein: CASRPAGGTETQYF
CDR3 DNA: TGTGCCAGCAGACCAGCGGGAGGTACGGAGACCCAGTACTTC
J gene: TRBJ2-5
CDR3 length: 14
V gene: TRBV6-6
clone size: once
D gene: TRBD2